This TCR beta chain was recovered during a study of identical twins. Of note for this clonotype: Its target is not known.

TCRdb analysed the 5' RACE reads with MiXCR anew, one entry per CDR3 protein. The sample lists 1.5 million to 2 million distinct CDR3 sequences; about 32% were seen once. Study results and limitations: In drawing conclusions, the study used cross-sectional statistical analysis and did not follow the same donors. Weaker excess twin sharing was seen among beta out-of-frame sequences.

The CDR3 runs 15 residues. Per germline, CDR1 DFQATT and CDR2 SNEGSKA (reference sequence). This receptor was obtained from a newborn girl in good health. The material sequenced was cord blood. This chain joins TRBV20-1 and TRBJ2-1, with 10 bases fitting TRBD2. The DNA end favors TRBJ2-7, so the J call may be wrong. CDR3 loop: CSVRRASGSTNEQYF. The CDR3 nucleotides are TGCAGTGTCAGAAGGGCTAGCGGGAGCACGAATGAGCAGTACTTC.